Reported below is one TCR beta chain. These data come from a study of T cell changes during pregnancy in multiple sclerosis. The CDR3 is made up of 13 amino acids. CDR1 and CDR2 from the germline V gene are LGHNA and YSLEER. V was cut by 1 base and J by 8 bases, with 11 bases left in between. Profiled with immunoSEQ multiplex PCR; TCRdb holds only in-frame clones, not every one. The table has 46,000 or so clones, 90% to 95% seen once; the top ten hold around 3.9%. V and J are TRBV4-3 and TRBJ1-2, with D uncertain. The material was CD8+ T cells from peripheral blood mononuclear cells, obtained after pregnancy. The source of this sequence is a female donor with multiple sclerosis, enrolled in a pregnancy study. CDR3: CASSQVAGMGYTF. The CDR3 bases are TGCGCCAGCAGCCAAGTCGCGGGGATGGGCTACACCTTC.